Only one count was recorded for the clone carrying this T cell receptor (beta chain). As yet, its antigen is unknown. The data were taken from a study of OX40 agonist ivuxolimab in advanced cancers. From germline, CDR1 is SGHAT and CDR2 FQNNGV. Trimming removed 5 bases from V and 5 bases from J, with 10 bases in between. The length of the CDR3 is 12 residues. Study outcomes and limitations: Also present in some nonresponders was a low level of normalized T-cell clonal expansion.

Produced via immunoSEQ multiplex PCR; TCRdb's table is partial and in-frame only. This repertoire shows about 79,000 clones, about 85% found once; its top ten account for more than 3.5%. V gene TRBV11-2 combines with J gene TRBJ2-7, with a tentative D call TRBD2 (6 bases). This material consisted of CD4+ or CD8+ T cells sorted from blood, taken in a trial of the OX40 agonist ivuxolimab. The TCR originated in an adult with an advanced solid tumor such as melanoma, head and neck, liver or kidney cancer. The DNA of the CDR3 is TGTGCCAGCAGCCGGGGGTCCCACGAGCAGTACTTC. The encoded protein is CASSRGSHEQYF. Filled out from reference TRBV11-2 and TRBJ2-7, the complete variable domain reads EAGVAQSPRYKIIEKRQSVAFWCNPISGHATLYWYQQILGQGPKLLIQFQNNGVVDDSQLPKDRFSAERLKGVDSTLKIQPAKLEDSAVYLCASSRGSHEQYFGPGTRLTVT.